These T cell receptor beta chains were read from a single sample in a study of CD8+CD57+ T cells in acquired aplastic anemia. TCRdb re-derived calls from the reads in MiXCR, one entry per CDR3 protein. The profile shows roughly 200,000 distinct CDR3 sequences, approximately 60% of them singletons. Sequencing was performed on sorted CD4+, CD8+, or CD8+CD57+ T cells (not recorded which) from PBMCs. The receptors stem from a human donor in good health. Both conserved end residues are part of each CDR3. The order of the fields is D gene, V gene, J gene, clone size, CDR3 DNA, CDR3 protein. The D gene is left open where the match is weak. Rows give clone size only sometimes, using once, few, many, or a class for an expanded clone.

D: -; V: TRBV7-3; J: TRBJ2-7; size: -; DNA: TGTGCCAGCAGAAAAGACAGGTCCAGGAGCTCCTACGAGCAGTACTTC; CDR3: CASRKDRSRSSYEQYF
D: TRBD1; V: TRBV2; J: TRBJ2-2; size: many; DNA: TGTGCCATACCACCCACAGGGGGCGTCGGATCCGGGGAGCTGTTTTTT; CDR3: CAIPPTGGVGSGELFF
D: -; V: TRBV20-1; J: TRBJ2-7; size: -; DNA: TGCAGTGCTTGGGCAGGGCACTCCTACGAGCAGTACTTC; CDR3: CSAWAGHSYEQYF
D: -; V: TRBV7-2; J: TRBJ1-5; size: -; DNA: TGTGCCAGCAGCTCCGGGGCAGGGGACCAGCCCCAGCATTTT; CDR3: CASSSGAGDQPQHF
D: TRBD1; V: TRBV7-9; J: TRBJ2-7; size: -; DNA: TGTGCCAGCCGTGGGGGACAGGGGAGTTCGGTGTACGAGCAGTACTTC; CDR3: CASRGGQGSSVYEQYF
D: TRBD2; V: TRBV20-1; J: TRBJ2-7; size: many; DNA: TGCAGTGCTAGAGATGGGATAGCGGGAGGGCCGGCGGCCGAGCAGTACTTC; CDR3: CSARDGIAGGPAAEQYF
D: TRBD2; V: TRBV7-9; J: TRBJ2-5; size: -; DNA: TGTGCCAGCAGCTTAGGGGCTAGCGGGGACGGCCTGTCCGGGGAGACCCAGTACTTC; CDR3: CASSLGASGDGLSGETQYF
D: -; V: TRBV14; J: TRBJ1-2; size: -; DNA: TGTGCCAGCAGCCAAGGGACAGAGACAGCAATGAACTATGGCTACACCTTC; CDR3: CASSQGTETAMNYGYTF
D: TRBD2; V: TRBV29-1; J: TRBJ2-7; size: many; DNA: TGCAGCGTTGAGGCCCCGATGGGACTAGCGGAATCCTACGAGCAGTACTTC; CDR3: CSVEAPMGLAESYEQYF
D: -; V: TRBV20-1; J: TRBJ2-1; size: -; DNA: TGCAGTCCCTCCGGGCGGTCCGGTAATGAGCAGTTCTTC; CDR3: CSPSGRSGNEQFF
D: -; V: TRBV7-2; J: TRBJ1-5; size: once; DNA: TGTGCCAGCAGCTTACAGTGGTCAGATCAGCCCCAGCATTTT; CDR3: CASSLQWSDQPQHF
D: TRBD1; V: TRBV19; J: TRBJ2-5; size: few; DNA: TGTGCCAGTAGTATGACAGGGGGGAGAGAGACCCAGTACTTC; CDR3: CASSMTGGRETQYF
D: -; V: TRBV9; J: TRBJ1-1; size: -; DNA: TGTGCCAGCAGCGTGGCCCCTACGGACACTGAAGCTTTCTTT; CDR3: CASSVAPTDTEAFF
D: -; V: TRBV20-1; J: TRBJ1-6; size: -; DNA: TGCAGTGCTAGAGCCCCGGACATCGAAGGGAATTCACCCCTCCACTTT; CDR3: CSARAPDIEGNSPLHF
D: -; V: TRBV14; J: TRBJ1-6; size: -; DNA: TGTGCCAGCAGCCAAGCTCGGACAACCTACAATTCACCCCTCCACTTT; CDR3: CASSQARTTYNSPLHF
D: -; V: TRBV20-1; J: TRBJ1-1; size: -; DNA: TGCAGTGCTAGAGGAATGGCTGAAGCTTTCTTT; CDR3: CSARGMAEAFF
D: TRBD2; V: TRBV7-2; J: TRBJ2-2; size: -; DNA: TGTGCCAGCAGCCGACTAGCGGCGAACACCGGGGAGCTGTTTTTT; CDR3: CASSRLAANTGELFF
D: TRBD2; V: TRBV29-1; J: TRBJ2-1; size: -; DNA: TGCAGCGTTGGTCTAGCGGGGGGATCTTCCTACAATGAGCAGTTCTTC; CDR3: CSVGLAGGSSYNEQFF
D: -; V: TRBV14; J: TRBJ2-5; size: many; DNA: TGTGCCAGCAGCCAAGACAGTCCCCAAGAGACCCAGTACTTC; CDR3: CASSQDSPQETQYF
D: -; V: TRBV24-1; J: TRBJ2-3; size: -; DNA: TGTGCCACCAGTGATCTACAGGGTATCACAGATACGCAGTATTTT; CDR3: CATSDLQGITDTQYF
D: -; V: TRBV4-2; J: TRBJ1-1; size: -; DNA: TGTGCCAGCAGCCAAGAAGTCGGGGGGACTGAAGCTTTCTTT; CDR3: CASSQEVGGTEAFF
D: -; V: TRBV7-8; J: TRBJ2-7; size: once; DNA: TGTGCCAGCAGCATTTACTGGGCCTCCGGAGGAGAGCAGTACTTC; CDR3: CASSIYWASGGEQYF